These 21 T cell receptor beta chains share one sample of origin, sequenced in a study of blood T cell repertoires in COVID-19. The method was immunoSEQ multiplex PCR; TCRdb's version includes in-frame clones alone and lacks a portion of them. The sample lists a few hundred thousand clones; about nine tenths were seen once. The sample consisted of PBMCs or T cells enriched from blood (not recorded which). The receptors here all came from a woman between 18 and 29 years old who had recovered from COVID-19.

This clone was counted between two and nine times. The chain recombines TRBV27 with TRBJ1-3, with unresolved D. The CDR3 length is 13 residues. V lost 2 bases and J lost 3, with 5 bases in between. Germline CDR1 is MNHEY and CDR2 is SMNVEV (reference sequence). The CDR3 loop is CASSLGVGNTIYF. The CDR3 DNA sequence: TGTGCCAGCAGTTTAGGAGTTGGAAACACCATATATTTT.

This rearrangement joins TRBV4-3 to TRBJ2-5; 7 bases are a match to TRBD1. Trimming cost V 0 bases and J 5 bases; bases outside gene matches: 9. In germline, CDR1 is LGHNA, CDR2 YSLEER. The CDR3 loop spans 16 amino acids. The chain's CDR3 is CASSQDWEKQGETQYF. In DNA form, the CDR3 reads TGCGCCAGCAGCCAAGATTGGGAGAAACAGGGGGAGACCCAGTACTTC.

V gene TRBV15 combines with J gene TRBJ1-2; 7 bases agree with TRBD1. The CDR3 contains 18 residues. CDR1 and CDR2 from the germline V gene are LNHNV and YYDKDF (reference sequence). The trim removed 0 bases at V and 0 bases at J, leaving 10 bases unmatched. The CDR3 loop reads CATSRERGWTGTNYGYTF. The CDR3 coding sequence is TGTGCCACCAGCAGAGAGAGGGGTTGGACAGGTACTAACTATGGCTACACCTTC.

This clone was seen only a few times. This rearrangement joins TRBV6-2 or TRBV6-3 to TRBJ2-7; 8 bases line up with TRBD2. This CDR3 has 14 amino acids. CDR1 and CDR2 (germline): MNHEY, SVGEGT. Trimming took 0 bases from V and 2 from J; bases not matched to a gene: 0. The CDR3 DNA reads TGTGCCAGCAGTTACTCGACTAGCGCCTACGAGCAGTACTTC. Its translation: CASSYSTSAYEQYF.

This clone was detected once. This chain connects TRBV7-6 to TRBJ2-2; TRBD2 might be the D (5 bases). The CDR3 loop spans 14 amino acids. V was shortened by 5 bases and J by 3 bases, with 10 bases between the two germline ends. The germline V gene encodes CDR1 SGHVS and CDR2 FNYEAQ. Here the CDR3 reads CASSIAGDTGELFF. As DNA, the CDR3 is TGTGCCAGCAGCATTGCCGGGGACACCGGGGAGCTGTTTTTT.

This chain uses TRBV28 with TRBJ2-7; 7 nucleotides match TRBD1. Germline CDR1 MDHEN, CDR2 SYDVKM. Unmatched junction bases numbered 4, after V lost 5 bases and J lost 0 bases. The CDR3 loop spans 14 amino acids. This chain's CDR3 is CASSLTGSSYEQYF. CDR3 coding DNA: TGTGCCAGCAGTCTGACAGGGAGCTCCTACGAGCAGTACTTC.

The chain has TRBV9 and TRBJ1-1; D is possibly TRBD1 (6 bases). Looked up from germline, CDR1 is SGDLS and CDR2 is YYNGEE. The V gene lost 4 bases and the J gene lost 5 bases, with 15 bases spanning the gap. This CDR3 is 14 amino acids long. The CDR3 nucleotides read TGTGCCAGCAGCCCAGAGGGGGGGGCTACTGAAGCTTTCTTT. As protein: CASSPEGGATEAFF.

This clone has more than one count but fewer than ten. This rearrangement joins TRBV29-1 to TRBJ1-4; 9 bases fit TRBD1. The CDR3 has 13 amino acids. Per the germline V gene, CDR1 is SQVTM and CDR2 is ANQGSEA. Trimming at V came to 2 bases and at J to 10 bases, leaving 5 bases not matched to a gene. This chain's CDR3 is CSVEMGQGAKLFF. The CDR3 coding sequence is TGCAGCGTTGAAATGGGACAGGGCGCAAAACTGTTTTTT.

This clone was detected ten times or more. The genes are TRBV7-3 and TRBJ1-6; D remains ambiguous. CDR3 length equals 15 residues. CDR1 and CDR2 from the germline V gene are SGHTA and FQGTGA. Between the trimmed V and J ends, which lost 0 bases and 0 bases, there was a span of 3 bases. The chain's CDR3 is CASSLTSSYNSPLHF. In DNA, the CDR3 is TGTGCCAGCAGCTTAACGAGCTCCTATAATTCACCCCTCCACTTT.

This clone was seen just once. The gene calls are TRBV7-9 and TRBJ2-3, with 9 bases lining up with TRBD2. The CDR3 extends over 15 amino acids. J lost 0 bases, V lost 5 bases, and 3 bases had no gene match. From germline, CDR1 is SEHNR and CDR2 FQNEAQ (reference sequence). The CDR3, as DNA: TGTGCCAGCAGCCCGCTAGCGGGAAGCACAGATACGCAGTATTTT. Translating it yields CASSPLAGSTDTQYF.

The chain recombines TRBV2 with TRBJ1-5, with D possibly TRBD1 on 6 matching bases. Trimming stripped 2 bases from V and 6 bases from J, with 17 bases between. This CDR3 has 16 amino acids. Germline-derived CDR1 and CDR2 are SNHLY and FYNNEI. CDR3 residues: CASSESGVGVGQPQHF. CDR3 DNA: TGTGCCAGCAGTGAATCAGGGGTAGGAGTTGGTCAGCCCCAGCATTTT.

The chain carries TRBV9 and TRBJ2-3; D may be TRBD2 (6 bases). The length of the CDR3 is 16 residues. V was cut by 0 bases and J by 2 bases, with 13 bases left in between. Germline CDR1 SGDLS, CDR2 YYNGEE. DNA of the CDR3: TGTGCCAGCAGCGTAGCAAGCGGGCATAACACAGATACGCAGTATTTT. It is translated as CASSVASGHNTDTQYF.

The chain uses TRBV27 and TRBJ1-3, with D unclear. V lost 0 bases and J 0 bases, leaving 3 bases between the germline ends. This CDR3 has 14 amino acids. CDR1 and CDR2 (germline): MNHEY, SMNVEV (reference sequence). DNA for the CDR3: TGTGCCAGCAGTTTATCCTCCTCTGGAAACACCATATATTTT. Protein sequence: CASSLSSSGNTIYF.

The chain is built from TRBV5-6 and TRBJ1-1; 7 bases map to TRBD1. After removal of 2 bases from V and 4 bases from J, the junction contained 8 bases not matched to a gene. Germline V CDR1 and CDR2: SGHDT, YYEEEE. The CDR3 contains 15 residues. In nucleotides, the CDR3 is TGTGCCAGCAGCTTAGAGACAGGGTACGGCACTGAAGCTTTCTTT. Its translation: CASSLETGYGTEAFF.

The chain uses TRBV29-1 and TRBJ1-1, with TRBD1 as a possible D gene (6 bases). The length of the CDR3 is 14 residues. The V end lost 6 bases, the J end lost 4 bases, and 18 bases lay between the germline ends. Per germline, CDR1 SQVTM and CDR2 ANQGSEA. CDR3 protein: CSVGGLVGATEAFF. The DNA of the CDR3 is TGCAGCGTGGGGGGGCTGGTTGGGGCCACTGAAGCTTTCTTT.

CDR3 residues: CASRRGSTDTQYF. In DNA form, the CDR3 reads TGTGCCAGCAGGCGGGGAAGCACAGATACGCAGTATTTT. This chain joins TRBV9 and TRBJ2-3, with D perhaps matching TRBD2 (6 bases). With 5 bases removed from V and 0 bases from J, the gap between germline ends came to 7 bases. The germline gives CDR1 SGDLS, CDR2 YYNGEE. The CDR3 totals 13 residues.

The CDR3 coding sequence is TGTGCCAGCAGCTTAGATGGGGGCCTCTATGGCTACACCTTC. Amino acid sequence: CASSLDGGLYGYTF. This sequence joins TRBV7-9 and TRBJ1-2, with D perhaps matching TRBD1 (6 bases). Trimming stripped 1 base from V and 4 bases from J, with 10 bases between. Germline CDR1 is SEHNR and CDR2 is FQNEAQ (reference sequence). The CDR3 length is 14 residues.

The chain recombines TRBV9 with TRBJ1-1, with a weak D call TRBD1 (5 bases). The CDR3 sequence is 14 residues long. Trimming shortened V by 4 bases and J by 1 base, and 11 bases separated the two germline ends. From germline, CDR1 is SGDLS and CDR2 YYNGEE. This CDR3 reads CASSRTTENTEAFF. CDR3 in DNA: TGTGCCAGCAGCCGAACGACAGAGAACACTGAAGCTTTCTTT. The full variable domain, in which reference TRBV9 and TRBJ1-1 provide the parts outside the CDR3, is DSGVTQTPKHLITATGQRVTLRCSPRSGDLSVYWYQQSLDQGLQFLIQYYNGEERAKGNILERFSAQQFPDLHSELNLSSLELGDSALYFCASSRTTENTEAFFGQGTRLTVV.

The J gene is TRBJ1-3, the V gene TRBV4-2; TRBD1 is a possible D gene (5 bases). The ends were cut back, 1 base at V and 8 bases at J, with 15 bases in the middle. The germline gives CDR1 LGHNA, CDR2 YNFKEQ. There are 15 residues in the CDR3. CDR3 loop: CASSQGTGGYDTIYF. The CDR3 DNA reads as TGTGCCAGCAGCCAAGGTACGGGGGGATATGACACCATATATTTT.

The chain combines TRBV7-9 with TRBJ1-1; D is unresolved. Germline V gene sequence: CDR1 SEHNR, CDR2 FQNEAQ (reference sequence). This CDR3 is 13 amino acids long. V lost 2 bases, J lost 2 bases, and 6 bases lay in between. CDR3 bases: TGTGCCAGCAGCTTACAGGAAAACACTGAAGCTTTCTTT. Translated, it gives CASSLQENTEAFF.

DNA for the CDR3: TGTGCCAGCAGCTTAGTAGGCCGGACAGGGACCTACAATGAGCAGTTCTTC. Its translation is CASSLVGRTGTYNEQFF. The V and J genes are TRBV7-2 and TRBJ2-1, with TRBD1 matching over 8 bases. Germline values: CDR1 SGHTA, CDR2 FQGNSA. After removal of 1 base from V and 2 bases from J, the junction contained 7 bases not matched to a gene. The CDR3 is 17 amino acids. The complete variable domain, with remaining parts taken from reference TRBV7-2 and TRBJ2-1, reads GAGVSQSPSNKVTEKGKDVELRCDPISGHTALYWYRQSLGQGLEFLIYFQGNSAPDKSGLPSDRFSAERTGGSVSTLTIQRTQQEDSAVYLCASSLVGRTGTYNEQFFGPGTRLTVL.